What follows are 17 T cell receptor beta chains derived from one specimen sequenced in a study of CD8 T cells in ankylosing spondylitis. Points from the study as a whole: Blood from ankylosing spondylitis patients appeared to carry a characteristic roughly 8-variant TCR beta motif.

These receptors have no identified antigens. A single record per CDR3 protein comes from TCRdb applying MiXCR to the 5' RACE reads. In the table there are some 840,000 distinct CDR3 sequences, about 11% of which are singletons. What was sequenced was blood, either unsorted or a sorted T cell fraction (not recorded which). These receptors all stem from a male donor with ankylosing spondylitis.

The genes are TRBV24-1 and TRBJ2-1; 7 bases map to TRBD1. From germline, CDR1 is KGHDR and CDR2 SFDVKD. The CDR3 extends over 13 amino acids. With 10 bases clipped from V and 6 bases from J, the junction kept 8 bases outside the gene matches. The CDR3, as DNA: TGTGCCACAACCTCTGCAGGGGGCAATGAGCAGTTCTTC. Its translation is CATTSAGGNEQFF.

This clonotype was found once. V gene TRBV4-3 combines with J gene TRBJ2-3, with TRBD2 identical over 10 bases. Germline V gene lookup returns CDR1 LGHNA and CDR2 YSLEER. The CDR3 has 16 amino acids. J lost 2 bases, V lost 5 bases, and 7 bases had no gene match. As DNA, the CDR3 is TGCGCCAGCAGCAACGGAAGCGGGAGGGTCACAGATACGCAGTATTTT. Amino acids: CASSNGSGRVTDTQYF.

In its sample, this clonotype was seen a few times. V is TRBV9 and J is TRBJ1-5; the D is unclear. Germline lookup yields CDR1 SGDLS and CDR2 YYNGEE. The CDR3 spans 13 residues. Trimming took off 0 bases at V and 7 bases at J, with 8 bases between the two ends. CDR3 sequence reads: CASSVDPLQPQHF. The CDR3 region has the DNA TGTGCCAGCAGCGTAGACCCCCTCCAGCCCCAGCATTTT.

The CDR3: CASSLDVKGKLFF. CDR3 coding DNA: TGTGCCAGCAGCTTGGACGTTAAGGGAAAACTGTTTTTT. The genes are TRBV7-2 and TRBJ1-4; D unresolved. Germline V gene lookup returns CDR1 SGHTA and CDR2 FQGNSA. Deletions cut 3 bases from V and 10 bases from J, with 12 bases between. CDR3 length: 13 residues.

This clonotype showed up many times. This chain uses TRBV10-3 with TRBJ2-1, with TRBD2 identical over 12 bases. V was pared by 2 bases and J by 9 bases, with 2 bases of the junction left unmatched. Germline V CDR1 and CDR2: ENHRY, SYGVKD. The CDR3 covers 14 residues. The CDR3 is CAISELAGGVEQFF. CDR3 coding DNA: TGTGCCATCAGTGAGCTAGCGGGAGGGGTTGAGCAGTTCTTC.

This clonotype was seen repeatedly, ten times or more. The V gene is TRBV20-1, the J gene TRBJ2-5; a weak D match, TRBD2 (5 bases). The V end was cut by 0 bases, the J end by 7 bases, with 15 bases between. The germline gives CDR1 DFQATT, CDR2 SNEGSKA (reference sequence). This CDR3 contains 14 residues. The DNA of the CDR3 is TGCAGTGCTAGAGAAGGCGGGTGGGTGGGGACCCAGTACTTC. Protein sequence: CSAREGGWVGTQYF.

The chain's CDR3 is CASSLDPGRGYTF. As DNA, the CDR3 is TGTGCCAGCAGCTTAGACCCGGGACGCGGCTACACCTTC. The chain employs TRBV7-2 and TRBJ1-2; a weak D match, TRBD1 (5 bases). The germline CDR1 and CDR2 sequences are SGHTA and FQGNSA. The CDR3 runs to 13 residues. V was shortened by 1 base and J by 8 bases, with 11 bases between the two germline ends.

The J gene is TRBJ1-6, the V gene TRBV6-2 or TRBV6-3; a possible D gene is TRBD1 (5 bases). CDR1 and CDR2 (germline): MNHEY, SVGEGT. The CDR3 spans 15 residues. V was clipped by 2 bases and J by 9 bases, with 14 bases between them. The CDR3 bases are TGTGCCAGCAGTTACACAGGCCCAGGACGTTCACCCCTCCACTTT. Encoded protein: CASSYTGPGRSPLHF.

This clonotype was seen at least ten times. The rearrangement joins TRBV29-1 to TRBJ2-5, with a weak D call TRBD2 (5 bases). Germline loops: CDR1 SQVTM, CDR2 ANQGSEA. The length of the CDR3 is 12 residues. V gave up 3 bases and J gave up 5 bases, with 10 bases separating them. CDR3: CSVDRSGETQYF. The CDR3 bases are TGCAGCGTTGACAGGTCGGGGGAGACCCAGTACTTC. Drawing the rest from reference TRBV29-1 and TRBJ2-5, the complete variable domain is SAVISQKPSRDICQRGTSLTIQCQVDSQVTMMFWYRQQPGQSLTLIATANQGSEATYESGFVIDKFPISRPNLTFSTLTVSNMSPEDSSIYLCSVDRSGETQYFGPGTRLLVL.

This clonotype has more than one count but fewer than ten. This sequence joins TRBV18 and TRBJ2-1; TRBD2 aligns across 7 bases. The CDR3 loop spans 15 amino acids. Trimming at V came to 1 base and at J to 3 bases, leaving 3 bases not matched to a gene. Germline V gives CDR1 KGHSH, CDR2 LQKENI. This chain's CDR3 is CASSPQGGLYNEQFF. For the CDR3, the DNA is TGTGCCAGCTCACCACAGGGAGGGCTCTACAATGAGCAGTTCTTC.

V is TRBV11-2 and J is TRBJ2-7, with D unresolved. Germline V gives CDR1 SGHAT, CDR2 FQNNGV. V lost 1 base and J 5 bases, leaving 9 bases between the germline ends. CDR3 length: 13 residues. The CDR3 here is CASSLGAPNEQYF. The CDR3 region has the DNA TGTGCCAGCAGCTTAGGGGCTCCGAACGAGCAGTACTTC.

This clonotype was observed a handful of times. The chain recombines TRBV12-3 or TRBV12-4 with TRBJ1-1; D is unclear. The CDR3 runs 13 residues. V shed 6 bases and J shed 5 bases, with 13 bases lying between them. CDR3 nucleotide sequence: TGTGCCAGCAGGGAAGGACGGGATACTGAAGCTTTCTTT. Protein: CASREGRDTEAFF.

This chain joins TRBV6-5 and TRBJ1-1, with 10 bases that match TRBD1. Germline CDR1 reads MNHEY; CDR2 reads SVGAGI. The CDR3 has 12 residues. The trim removed 4 bases at V and 9 bases at J, leaving 2 bases unmatched. Here the CDR3 DNA reads TGTGCCAGCAGTTGGGGACAGGGGAAAGCTTTCTTT. It is translated as CASSWGQGKAFF.

The gene calls are TRBV6-2 or TRBV6-3 and TRBJ1-1; D not resolved. In germline, CDR1 is MNHEY, CDR2 SVGEGT. The V end lost 4 bases, the J end lost 8 bases, and 8 bases lay between the germline ends. This CDR3 contains 11 residues. CDR3 nucleotides: TGTGCCAGCAGTTCGAGGGCAGAAGCTTTCTTT. It yields the protein CASSSRAEAFF.

This clonotype was seen more than once but under ten times. In DNA form, the CDR3 reads TGTGCCAGCAGCTTAGTGGCACAGGGGGACTATGGCTACACCTTC. Its translation: CASSLVAQGDYGYTF. The V and J genes are TRBV7-2 and TRBJ1-2; TRBD1 agrees at 8 bases. The V gene end was trimmed by 1 base and the J gene end by 3 bases; junction bases not matched to a gene: 4. Germline CDR1 is SGHTA and CDR2 is FQGNSA. This CDR3 spans 15 amino acids.

This clonotype showed up just a few times. This chain uses TRBV12-3 or TRBV12-4 with TRBJ2-2; 10 nucleotides align to TRBD1. The ends lost 0 bases at V and 6 bases at J; junction bases unmatched: 1. This CDR3 has 15 amino acids. CDR3 residues: CASSLATGGSGELFF. CDR3 nucleotides: TGTGCCAGCAGTTTAGCGACAGGGGGCTCCGGGGAGCTGTTTTTT.

The V call is TRBV12-3 or TRBV12-4, the J call TRBJ2-7; 10 nucleotides align to TRBD2. V gave up 3 bases and J gave up 12 bases; unmatched junction bases: 5. This CDR3 region has 12 residues. The CDR3 here is CASSFSGTSVYF. For the CDR3, the DNA is TGTGCCAGCAGTTTCTCCGGGACTAGCGTGTACTTC.